The entry below gives a single T cell receptor (beta chain) sequence along with its context. The antigen remains undetermined. The sample originates from a study of a mutant IDH1 vaccine in newly diagnosed glioma. Across the whole study: Vaccine administration was initiated 4-6 weeks following radiotherapy alone, or with temozolomide cycles. Patients under treatment included approximately 60% males and about 40% females and had a mean age of around 40 years. Radiotherapy, temozolomide, or both had been given previously, and both were given to most. Week 35 held visit V12, while week 47 held visit V13.

Clones were read by immunoSEQ multiplex PCR, and TCRdb kept only the in-frame ones, dropping some. The repertoire holds 50,000 to 65,000 clones, 80% to 90% seen once, with more than 1.5% in the top ten. Regarding time point: week 35, safety follow-up. Topical imiquimod accompanied each vaccine dose, which consisted of 300 ug of mutant IDH1 20-mer peptide. This material consisted of PBMCs, taken from a glioma patient whose treatment included an IDH1 peptide vaccine. This TCR was sampled from a middle-aged man with glioma.

In nucleotides, the CDR3 is TGTGCCAGCAGTTACGAGGTGAACTATGGCTACACCTTC. Amino acids: CASSYEVNYGYTF. The gene calls are TRBV6-5 and TRBJ1-2; D not resolved. There are 13 residues in the CDR3. Germline CDR1 is MNHEY and CDR2 is SVGAGI. V gave up 2 bases and J gave up 2 bases, with 6 bases separating them.